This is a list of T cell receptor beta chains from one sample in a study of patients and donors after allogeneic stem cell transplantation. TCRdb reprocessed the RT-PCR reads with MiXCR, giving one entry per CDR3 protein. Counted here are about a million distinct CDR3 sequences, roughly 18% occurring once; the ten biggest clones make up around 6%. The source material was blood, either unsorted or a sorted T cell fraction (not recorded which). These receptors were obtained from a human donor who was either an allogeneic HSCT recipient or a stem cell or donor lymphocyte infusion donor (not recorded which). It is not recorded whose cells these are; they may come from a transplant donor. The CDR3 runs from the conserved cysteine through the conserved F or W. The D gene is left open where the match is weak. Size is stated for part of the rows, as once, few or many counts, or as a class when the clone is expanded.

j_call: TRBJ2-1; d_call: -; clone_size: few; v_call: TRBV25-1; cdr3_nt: TGTGCCAGCAGTGCCCCAAAGGTAACCGGGTCCTACAATGAGCAGTTCTTC; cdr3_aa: CASSAPKVTGSYNEQFF
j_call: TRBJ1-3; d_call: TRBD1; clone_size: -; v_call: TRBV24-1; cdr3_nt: TGTGCCACCAGTGGGCCGGGACAGGGGGCTTCTGGAAACACCATATATTTT; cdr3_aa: CATSGPGQGASGNTIYF
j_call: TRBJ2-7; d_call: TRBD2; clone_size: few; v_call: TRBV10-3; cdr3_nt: TGTGCCATCAGTGAGAGACCGGGGACTAGCGGGGGCGGTGAGCAGTACTTC; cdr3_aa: CAISERPGTSGGGEQYF
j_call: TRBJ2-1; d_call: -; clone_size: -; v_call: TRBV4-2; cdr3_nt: TGTGCCAGCAGCCGAGCCAGAGGTACCGGGACCAACAACAATGAGCAGTTCTTC; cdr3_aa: CASSRARGTGTNNNEQFF
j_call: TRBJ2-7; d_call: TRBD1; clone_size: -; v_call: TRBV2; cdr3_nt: TGTGCCAGCAGTACGGAGGGACAGGGCTACGAGCAGTACTTC; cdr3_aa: CASSTEGQGYEQYF
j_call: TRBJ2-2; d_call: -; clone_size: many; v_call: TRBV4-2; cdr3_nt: TGTGCCAGCAGCCGAGGGGTGGACACCGGGGAGCTGTTTTTT; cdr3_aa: CASSRGVDTGELFF
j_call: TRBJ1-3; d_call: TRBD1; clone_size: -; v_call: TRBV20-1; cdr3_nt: TGCAGTGCTAGAAGCGGGACAGGGCGCTCTGGAAACACCATATATTTT; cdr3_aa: CSARSGTGRSGNTIYF
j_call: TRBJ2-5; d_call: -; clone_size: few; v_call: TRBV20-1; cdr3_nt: TGCAGTGCAGCCAAAGGGGGGCAGGGGGAGACCCAGTACTTC; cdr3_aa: CSAAKGGQGETQYF
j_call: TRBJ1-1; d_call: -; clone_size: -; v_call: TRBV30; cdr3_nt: TGTGCCTGGAGAATAGGGCCTTCCTACACTGAAGCTTTCTTT; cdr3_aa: CAWRIGPSYTEAFF
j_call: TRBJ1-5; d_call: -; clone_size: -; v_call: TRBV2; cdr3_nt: TGTGCCAGCACCGAATGGGCAGGACTTAGCAATCAGCCCCAGCATTTT; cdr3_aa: CASTEWAGLSNQPQHF
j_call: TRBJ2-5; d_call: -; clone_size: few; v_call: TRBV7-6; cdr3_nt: TGTGCCAGCAGCTGTGAGGGTTTCCACGCGCTGGCGGAGACCCAGTACTTC; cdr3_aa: CASSCEGFHALAETQYF
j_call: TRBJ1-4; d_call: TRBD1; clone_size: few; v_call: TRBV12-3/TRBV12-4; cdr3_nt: TGTGCCAGCACCCCTTTTGGGACAGGCTCTAATGAAAAACTGTTTTTT; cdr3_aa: CASTPFGTGSNEKLFF
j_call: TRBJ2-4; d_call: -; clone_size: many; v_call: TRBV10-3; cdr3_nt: TGTGCCATCAGTGAGGAGTCAGGGAACCTAGCCAAAAACATTCAGTACTTC; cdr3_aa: CAISEESGNLAKNIQYF
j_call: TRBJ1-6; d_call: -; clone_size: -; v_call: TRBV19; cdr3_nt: TGTGCCAGTACCCGGACAGTAAATTCACCCCTCCACTTT; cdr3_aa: CASTRTVNSPLHF
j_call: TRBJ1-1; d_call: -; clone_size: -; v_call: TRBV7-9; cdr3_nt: TGTGCCAGCAGCCCGATCGCCGGGGTGAACACTGAAGCTTTCTTT; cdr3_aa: CASSPIAGVNTEAFF
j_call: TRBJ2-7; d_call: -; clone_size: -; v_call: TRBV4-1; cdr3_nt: TGCGCCAGCAGCCAACTGTGGACGGCCTACGAGCAGTACTTC; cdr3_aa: CASSQLWTAYEQYF
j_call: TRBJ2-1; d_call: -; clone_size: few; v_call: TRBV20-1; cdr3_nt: TGCAGTGCTGGGTACCGACAACGGGACAATGAGCAGTTCTTC; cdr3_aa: CSAGYRQRDNEQFF
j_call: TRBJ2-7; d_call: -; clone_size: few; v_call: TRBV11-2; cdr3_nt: TGTGCCAGCAGCTTACCCCTCAGGGGTGGAGAGCAGTACTTC; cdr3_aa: CASSLPLRGGEQYF
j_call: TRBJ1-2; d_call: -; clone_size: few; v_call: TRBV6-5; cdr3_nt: TGTGCCAGCAGTTACGGTTTCGACAGCCTCTATGGCTACACCTTC; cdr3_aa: CASSYGFDSLYGYTF
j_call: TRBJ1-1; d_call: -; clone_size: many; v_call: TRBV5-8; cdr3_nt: TGTGCCAGCAGCATCATGGGGGCTAACACTGAAGCTTTCTTT; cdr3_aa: CASSIMGANTEAFF
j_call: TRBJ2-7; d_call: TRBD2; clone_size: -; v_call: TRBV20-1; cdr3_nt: TGCAGTGCTAGAGTTGAGGGAGGGAGCTCCTACGAGCAGTACTTC; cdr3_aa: CSARVEGGSSYEQYF
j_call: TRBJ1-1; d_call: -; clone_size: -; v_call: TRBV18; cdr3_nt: TGTGCCAGCTCACCACCCTCCATGAGGGCCACTGAAGCTTTCTTT; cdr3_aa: CASSPPSMRATEAFF
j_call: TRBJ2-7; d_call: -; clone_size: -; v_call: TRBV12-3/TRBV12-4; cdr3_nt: TGTGCCAGCAGTATAACAGTCTTGGAGCAGTACTTC; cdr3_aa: CASSITVLEQYF
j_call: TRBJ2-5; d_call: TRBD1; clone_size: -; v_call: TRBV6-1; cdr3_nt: TGTGCCAGCACCCAGACAGGGTCCCAAGAGACCCAGTACTTC; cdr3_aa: CASTQTGSQETQYF
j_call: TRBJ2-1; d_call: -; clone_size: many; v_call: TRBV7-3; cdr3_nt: TGTGCCAGCAGCTTAATTGCGGGATACAATGAGCAGTTCTTC; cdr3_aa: CASSLIAGYNEQFF
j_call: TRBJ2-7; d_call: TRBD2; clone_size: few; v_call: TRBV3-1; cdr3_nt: TGTGCCAGCATTCAAAGCGGGAGTTACGAGCAGTACTTC; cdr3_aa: CASIQSGSYEQYF
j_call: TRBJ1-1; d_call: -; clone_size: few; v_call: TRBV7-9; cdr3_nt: TGTGCCAGCAGCTCGCCCTGGGGGGGGGGCACTGAAGCTTTCTTT; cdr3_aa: CASSSPWGGGTEAFF
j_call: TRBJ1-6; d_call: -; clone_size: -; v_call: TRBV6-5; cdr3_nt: TGTGCCAGCAGTTACGACTGGGGAGCGAGCTATAATTCACCCCTCCACTTT; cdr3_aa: CASSYDWGASYNSPLHF
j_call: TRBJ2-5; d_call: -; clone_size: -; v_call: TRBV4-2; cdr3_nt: TGTGCCAGCAGCCAAGTTGCGGATCAAGAGACCCAGTACTTC; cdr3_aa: CASSQVADQETQYF